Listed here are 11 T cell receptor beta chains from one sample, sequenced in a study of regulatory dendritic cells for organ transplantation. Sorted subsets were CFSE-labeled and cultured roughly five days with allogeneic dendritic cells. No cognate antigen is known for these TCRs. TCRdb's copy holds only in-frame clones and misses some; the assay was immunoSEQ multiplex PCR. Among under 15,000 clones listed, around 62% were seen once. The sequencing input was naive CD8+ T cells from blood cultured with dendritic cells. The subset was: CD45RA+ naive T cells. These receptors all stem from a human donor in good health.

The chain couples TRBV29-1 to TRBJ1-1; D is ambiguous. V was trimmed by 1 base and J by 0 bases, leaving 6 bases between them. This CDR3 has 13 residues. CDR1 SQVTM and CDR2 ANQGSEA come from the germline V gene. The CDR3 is CSVEAGMNTEAFF. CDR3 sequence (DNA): TGCAGCGTTGAAGCGGGTATGAACACTGAAGCTTTCTTT.

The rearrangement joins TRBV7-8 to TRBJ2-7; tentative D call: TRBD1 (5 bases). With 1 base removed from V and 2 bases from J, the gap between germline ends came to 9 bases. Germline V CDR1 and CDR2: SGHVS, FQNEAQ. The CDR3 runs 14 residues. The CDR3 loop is CASSLGGRTYEQYF. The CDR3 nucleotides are TGTGCCAGCAGCTTAGGGGGCAGGACCTACGAGCAGTACTTC.

Written as DNA, the CDR3 is TGTGCCAGCAGCTTAACTAGCGGGGAGGGGGAGACCCAGTACTTC. Translating it yields CASSLTSGEGETQYF. The V call is TRBV5-6, the J call TRBJ2-5, with 10 bases matching TRBD2. The CDR3 is 15 residues long. Germline V gene sequence: CDR1 SGHDT, CDR2 YYEEEE. V was pared by 2 bases and J by 5 bases, with 6 bases of the junction left unmatched.

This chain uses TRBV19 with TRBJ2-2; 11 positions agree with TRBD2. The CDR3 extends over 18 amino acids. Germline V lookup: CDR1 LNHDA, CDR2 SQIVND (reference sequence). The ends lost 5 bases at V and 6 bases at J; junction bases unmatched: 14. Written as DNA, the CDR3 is TGTGCCAGTAGTTACCTTAGCGGGGGGGCCTATGGTGCCGGGGAGCTGTTTTTT. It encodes CASSYLSGGAYGAGELFF.

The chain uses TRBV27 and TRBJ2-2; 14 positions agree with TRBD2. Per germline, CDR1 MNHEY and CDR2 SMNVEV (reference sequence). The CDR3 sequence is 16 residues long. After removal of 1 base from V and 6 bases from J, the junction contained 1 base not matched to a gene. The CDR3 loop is CASSLWTSGGSGELFF. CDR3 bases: TGTGCCAGCAGTTTATGGACTAGCGGGGGGTCCGGGGAGCTGTTTTTT.

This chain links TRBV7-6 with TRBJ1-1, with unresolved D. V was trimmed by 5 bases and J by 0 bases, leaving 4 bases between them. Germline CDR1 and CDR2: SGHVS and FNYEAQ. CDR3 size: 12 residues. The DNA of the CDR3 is TGTGCCAGCAGCGCAGTGAACACTGAAGCTTTCTTT. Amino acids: CASSAVNTEAFF.

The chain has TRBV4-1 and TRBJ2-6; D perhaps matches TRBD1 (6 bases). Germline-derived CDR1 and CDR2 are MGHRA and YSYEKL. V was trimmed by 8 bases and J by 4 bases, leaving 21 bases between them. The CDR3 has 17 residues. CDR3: CASGGRAGGRGANVLTF. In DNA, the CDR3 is TGCGCCAGCGGGGGCCGGGCTGGGGGTAGGGGGGCCAACGTCCTGACTTTC.

CDR3 DNA sequence: TGTGCCAGCAGCGCGACAGGGGCGGCCACTGAAGCTTTCTTT. It specifies CASSATGAATEAFF. V is TRBV13 and J is TRBJ1-1, with 8 bases matching TRBD1. CDR3 length: 14 residues. The germline V gene encodes CDR1 PRHDT and CDR2 FYEKMQ (reference sequence). V was pared by 5 bases and J by 4 bases, with 6 bases of the junction left unmatched. The variable domain in full, completed from reference TRBV13 and TRBJ1-1, reads AAGVIQSPRHLIKEKRETATLKCYPIPRHDTVYWYQQGPGQDPQFLISFYEKMQSDKGSIPDRFSAQQFSDYHSELNMSSLELGDSALYFCASSATGAATEAFFGQGTRLTVV.

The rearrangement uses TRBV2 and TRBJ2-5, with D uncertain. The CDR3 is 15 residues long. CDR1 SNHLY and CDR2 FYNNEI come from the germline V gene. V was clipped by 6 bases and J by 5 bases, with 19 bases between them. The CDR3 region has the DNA TGTGCCAGCAGGGAGAACTCGGCCGCTAGGGAGACCCAGTACTTC. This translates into CASRENSAARETQYF. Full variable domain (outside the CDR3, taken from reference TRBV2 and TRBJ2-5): EPEVTQTPSHQVTQMGQEVILRCVPISNHLYFYWYRQILGQKVEFLVSFYNNEISEKSEIFDDQFSVERPDGSNFTLKIRSTKLEDSAMYFCASRENSAARETQYFGPGTRLLVL.

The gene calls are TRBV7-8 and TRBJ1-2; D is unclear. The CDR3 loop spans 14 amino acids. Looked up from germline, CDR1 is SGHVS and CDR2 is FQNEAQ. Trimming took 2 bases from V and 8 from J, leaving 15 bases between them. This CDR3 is CASSLSPRGGGYTF. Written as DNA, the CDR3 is TGTGCCAGCAGCTTATCTCCCCGGGGAGGCGGCTACACCTTC.

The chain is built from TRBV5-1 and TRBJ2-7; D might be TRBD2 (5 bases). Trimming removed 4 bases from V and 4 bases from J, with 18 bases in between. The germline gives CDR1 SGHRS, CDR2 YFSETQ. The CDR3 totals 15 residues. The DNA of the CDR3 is TGCGCCAGCAGCCCGAGGTTCGGGGAAGGGTACGAGCAGTACTTC. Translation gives CASSPRFGEGYEQYF.